The 24 T cell receptor beta chains listed next were all sequenced from one sample in a study of beta chain features in type 1 diabetes (dated by TCRdb to the late 2010s). No cognate antigen is known for these TCRs. Library prep was done by the immunoSEQ multiplex PCR assay. All of the isolated RNA was reverse transcribed with the High Capacity cDNA Reverse Transcription Kit, so expressed TCRB transcripts were sequenced. TCRdb re-hosts the immuneACCESS table, in-frame sequences only. Its copies lack some clones; in the studies checked, an unresolved V gene accounts for under half of them, and the cause for the rest is not known. Here the sample has hundreds of thousands of clones; more than 12% occur a single time. The ten largest make up 0.035% to 0.04% of the sample. Study-wide conclusions, independent of this receptor: Type 1 diabetes patients showed a moderate but significant shortening of TCRB CDR3 length in all four CD4+ subsets.

Input material: naive CD4+ T cells from blood. Interpreted using the paper, the cell subset or site label stands for: true naive CD4+ T cells. The receptors here all came from a man between 18 and 35 years old with type 1 diabetes.

V usage is TRBV7-2 and J usage is TRBJ2-7; possibly TRBD1 for D (6 bases). Trimming took 1 base from V and 4 from J, leaving 14 bases between them. The germline V gene encodes CDR1 SGHTA and CDR2 FQGNSA. The CDR3 is made up of 15 amino acids. This CDR3 is CASSLGGGIRYEQYF. For the CDR3, the DNA is TGTGCCAGCAGCTTAGGAGGGGGTATCCGATACGAGCAGTACTTC.

V and J are TRBV7-2 and TRBJ2-5; 9 nucleotides align to TRBD2. Germline CDR1 SGHTA, CDR2 FQGNSA. V trimming: 5 bases; J trimming: 5 bases; junction bases outside the gene matches: 18. The CDR3 spans 18 residues. CDR3 in amino acids: CASSVGERGAPWDETQYF. The CDR3 DNA reads TGTGCCAGCAGCGTGGGGGAGCGGGGGGCCCCGTGGGATGAGACCCAGTACTTC.

The gene calls are TRBV5-4 and TRBJ2-2; possible D gene TRBD1, 5 bases. V lost 1 base and J 3 bases, leaving 7 bases between the germline ends. CDR1 and CDR2 (germline): SGHNT, YYREEE (reference sequence). The CDR3 is 14 residues long. CDR3 loop: CASSLSRDTGELFF. Here the CDR3 DNA reads TGTGCCAGCAGCTTGTCCAGGGACACCGGGGAGCTGTTTTTT.

This clone was recorded a few times. This chain joins TRBV30 and TRBJ1-5; tentatively, D is TRBD1 (5 bases). The ends were cut back, 2 bases at V and 2 bases at J, with 25 bases in the middle. CDR1 is GTSNPN and CDR2 is SVGIG in the germline V gene (reference sequence). The CDR3 loop spans 19 amino acids. The CDR3 loop reads CAWSWGGTSALRGNQPQHF. CDR3 nucleotides: TGTGCCTGGAGTTGGGGAGGGACCTCCGCCCTTCGGGGCAATCAGCCCCAGCATTTT.

This clone was observed a few times. This chain uses TRBV25-1 with TRBJ2-5, with 9 bases lining up with TRBD1. Germline assignment: CDR1 MGHDK and CDR2 SYGVNS. The V gene end was trimmed by 3 bases and the J gene end by 5 bases; junction bases not matched to a gene: 7. This CDR3 comprises 15 residues. The CDR3 loop is CASSDHRGPGETQYF. CDR3 in DNA: TGTGCCAGCAGTGACCACAGGGGGCCTGGGGAGACCCAGTACTTC.

V usage is TRBV7-9 and J usage is TRBJ2-7; 10 positions agree with TRBD2. The CDR3 is 18 residues long. V gave up 5 bases and J gave up 0 bases; unmatched junction bases: 13. Germline CDR1 reads SEHNR; CDR2 reads FQNEAQ (reference sequence). The CDR3 loop is CASSARNVAGGSSYEQYF. CDR3 bases: TGTGCCAGCAGCGCAAGAAACGTAGCGGGGGGAAGCTCCTACGAGCAGTACTTC.

In this sample, this clone turned up a few times. Other DNA sequences in this specimen translate into the identical CDR3. The V gene is TRBV28, the J gene TRBJ2-7; D is undetermined. Germline assignment: CDR1 MDHEN and CDR2 SYDVKM. V lost 2 bases and J lost 3, with 5 bases in between. The CDR3 contains 12 residues. CDR3 sequence reads: CASSLQDYEQYF. CDR3 DNA sequence: TGTGCCAGCAGTTTACAGGACTACGAGCAGTACTTC.

The gene calls are TRBV7-2 and TRBJ2-2; TRBD2 might be the D (5 bases). Germline assignment: CDR1 SGHTA and CDR2 FQGNSA. The CDR3 consists of 15 residues. V gave up 3 bases and J gave up 1 base, with 9 bases separating them. CDR3 sequence (DNA): TGTGCCAGCAGCTTGCACAGCGGGAACACCGGGGAGCTGTTTTTT. It codes for CASSLHSGNTGELFF.

This rearrangement joins TRBV7-2 to TRBJ2-5; unclear D gene. V was pared by 4 bases and J by 1 base, with 7 bases between. Germline V gives CDR1 SGHTA, CDR2 FQGNSA. The CDR3 runs to 13 residues. For the CDR3, the DNA is TGTGCCAGCAGCTCTCAGGCCCAAGAGACCCAGTACTTC. Amino acids: CASSSQAQETQYF. Supplemented by reference TRBV7-2 and TRBJ2-5, the full variable domain reads GAGVSQSPSNKVTEKGKDVELRCDPISGHTALYWYRQSLGQGLEFLIYFQGNSAPDKSGLPSDRFSAERTGGSVSTLTIQRTQQEDSAVYLCASSSQAQETQYFGPGTRLLVL.

CDR3 sequence (DNA): TGTGCCTGGACAGGTGCTAGCACAGATACGCAGTATTTT. It is translated as CAWTGASTDTQYF. The chain combines TRBV30 with TRBJ2-3; no clear D gene. From germline, CDR1 is GTSNPN and CDR2 SVGIG (reference sequence). The CDR3 runs to 13 residues. V lost 4 bases and J lost 0, with 8 bases in between.

This clone was detected a few times. V and J are TRBV6-6 and TRBJ1-4; 9 bases align to TRBD1. Germline loops: CDR1 MNHNY, CDR2 SVGAGI (reference sequence). The junction had 10 bases not matched to a gene; V was cut back by 6 bases and J by 5 bases. The length of the CDR3 is 16 residues. The CDR3 nucleotides read TGTGCCAGCAGGAATCAAGGGACAGGGAGGAATGAAAAACTGTTTTTT. Translation gives CASRNQGTGRNEKLFF.

The CDR3 DNA reads as TGCGCCAGCAGCTTGGCCACAGTAACGAACACCGGGGAGCTGTTTTTT. Translated: CASSLATVTNTGELFF. The chain recombines TRBV5-1 with TRBJ2-2; no firm D call. V lost 0 bases, J lost 0 bases, and 9 bases lay in between. This CDR3 comprises 16 residues. Germline CDR1 is SGHRS and CDR2 is YFSETQ.

This clone was counted only a few times. V gene TRBV7-2 combines with J gene TRBJ1-2; TRBD1 aligns across 10 bases. J lost 5 bases, V lost 4 bases, and 7 bases had no gene match. Germline CDR1 SGHTA, CDR2 FQGNSA. The CDR3 has 15 residues. CDR3 region: CASSSTTGGGYGYTF. The CDR3 nucleotides are TGTGCCAGCAGCTCCACGACAGGGGGCGGGTATGGCTACACCTTC.

This clone was counted between two and nine times. V and J are TRBV7-8 and TRBJ1-6, with 9 nucleotides matching TRBD1. Trimming at V came to 5 bases and at J to 9 bases, leaving 8 bases not matched to a gene. There are 15 residues in the CDR3. The V gene's germline CDR1 is SGHVS and CDR2 FQNEAQ. DNA of the CDR3: TGTGCCAGCAGCCAATCGGGACAGGGATTTTCACCCCTCCACTTT. It is translated as CASSQSGQGFSPLHF.

This clone was seen more than once but under ten times. V is TRBV6-5 and J is TRBJ2-7, with 7 bases aligning to TRBD2. Germline CDR1 reads MNHEY; CDR2 reads SVGAGI. V was pared by 5 bases and J by 0 bases, with 7 bases of the junction left unmatched. The CDR3 is 15 residues long. CDR3 sequence reads: CASSRTSAISYEQYF. The CDR3 region has the DNA TGTGCCAGCAGTCGTACTAGCGCAATCTCCTACGAGCAGTACTTC.

The chain employs TRBV5-4 and TRBJ2-1; 7 bases are a match to TRBD1. Per the germline V gene, CDR1 is SGHNT and CDR2 is YYREEE (reference sequence). V shed 0 bases and J 0 bases; nucleotides not matched to a gene: 0. CDR3 length: 15 amino acids. The CDR3 coding sequence is TGTGCCAGCAGCTTGGGGGACAGCTCCTACAATGAGCAGTTCTTC. Protein sequence: CASSLGDSSYNEQFF.

J is TRBJ1-3 and V is TRBV5-1; a possible D gene is TRBD1 (6 bases). This CDR3 contains 15 residues. CDR1 SGHRS and CDR2 YFSETQ come from the germline V gene. Trimming removed 0 bases at V and 4 bases at J, with 11 bases between. The CDR3 here is CASSLVTGSGNTIYF. The CDR3 nucleotides are TGCGCCAGCAGCTTGGTTACAGGGTCGGGAAACACCATATATTTT.

In its sample, this clone was seen a few times. V usage is TRBV9 and J usage is TRBJ2-1, with D possibly matching TRBD2 (6 bases). CDR1 is SGDLS and CDR2 is YYNGEE in the germline V gene. V lost 4 bases and J lost 5, with 19 bases in between. This CDR3 has 16 residues. This chain's CDR3 is CASSSRWGLLNNEQFF. In DNA form, the CDR3 reads TGTGCCAGCAGCTCCCGTTGGGGACTGCTCAACAATGAGCAGTTCTTC.

The V gene is TRBV6-5, the J gene TRBJ1-5, with a possible D match to TRBD1 (5 bases). V lost 0 bases and J 7 bases, leaving 7 bases between the germline ends. CDR1 is MNHEY, CDR2 SVGAGI, per germline. CDR3 length equals 13 residues. The chain's CDR3 is CASSYSGDQPQHF. CDR3 DNA: TGTGCCAGCAGTTACTCAGGGGACCAGCCCCAGCATTTT.

The J gene is TRBJ2-3, the V gene TRBV30, with 7 positions matching TRBD2. Germline CDR1 reads GTSNPN; CDR2 reads SVGIG (reference sequence). The junction had 5 bases not matched to a gene; V was cut back by 8 bases and J by 0 bases. The CDR3 runs to 13 residues. Here the CDR3 reads CARKGLSTDTQYF. The CDR3 DNA follows: TGTGCCCGGAAGGGACTAAGCACAGATACGCAGTATTTT.

The V and J genes are TRBV7-2 and TRBJ2-5; 8 bases map to TRBD2. Trimming removed 0 bases from V and 2 bases from J; junction bases left unmatched: 8. The CDR3 is 17 residues long. Germline V gene lookup returns CDR1 SGHTA and CDR2 FQGNSA. The CDR3 nucleotides read TGTGCCAGCAGCTTAGCGCGGAGCGGGGGTCATCAAGAGACCCAGTACTTC. Translated, it gives CASSLARSGGHQETQYF. Full variable domain (rest looked up from reference TRBV7-2 and TRBJ2-5): GAGVSQSPSNKVTEKGKDVELRCDPISGHTALYWYRQSLGQGLEFLIYFQGNSAPDKSGLPSDRFSAERTGGSVSTLTIQRTQQEDSAVYLCASSLARSGGHQETQYFGPGTRLLVL.

This sequence joins TRBV15 and TRBJ1-5; D is perhaps TRBD1 (6 bases). The CDR3 totals 14 residues. CDR1 is LNHNV and CDR2 is YYDKDF in the germline V gene (reference sequence). V gave up 7 bases and J gave up 6 bases, with 16 bases separating them. CDR3 coding DNA: TGTGCCACCAAGAACAGGGTAGGGGGTCAGCCCCAGCATTTT. Its protein product is CATKNRVGGQPQHF.

This clone appeared a few times. The chain employs TRBV7-9 and TRBJ2-1; D is uncertain. This CDR3 contains 17 residues. V was clipped by 1 base and J by 0 bases, with 13 bases between them. Germline CDR1 is SEHNR and CDR2 is FQNEAQ (reference sequence). CDR3 residues: CASSLGLGRSSYNEQFF. DNA for the CDR3: TGTGCCAGCAGCTTAGGACTGGGCAGGAGCTCCTACAATGAGCAGTTCTTC.

The gene calls are TRBV30 and TRBJ1-1; possible D gene TRBD1, 5 bases. Trimming shortened V by 2 bases and J by 11 bases, and 12 bases separated the two germline ends. CDR3 length: 11 residues. From germline, CDR1 is GTSNPN and CDR2 SVGIG (reference sequence). The chain's CDR3 is CAWSRGREAFF. CDR3 bases: TGTGCCTGGAGTCGAGGCAGGGAGGCTTTCTTT.